Detailed here is one TCR beta chain. The method was immunoSEQ multiplex PCR; TCRdb's version includes in-frame clones alone and lacks a portion of them. The sample lists about 180,000 clones; around 94% were seen once. The V gene lost 2 bases and the J gene lost 5 bases, with 7 bases spanning the gap. The CDR3 contains 12 residues. Looked up from germline, CDR1 is SGHRS and CDR2 is YFSETQ. This entry comes from a study of control samples from healthy donors and cancer patients. The sequencing input was blood. V gene TRBV5-1 combines with J gene TRBJ2-5; D unclear. The sequence derives from a man in his thirties or forties in good health. The CDR3 reads CASSFGGETQYF. DNA for the CDR3: TGCGCCAGCAGCTTCGGTGGGGAGACCCAGTACTTC.